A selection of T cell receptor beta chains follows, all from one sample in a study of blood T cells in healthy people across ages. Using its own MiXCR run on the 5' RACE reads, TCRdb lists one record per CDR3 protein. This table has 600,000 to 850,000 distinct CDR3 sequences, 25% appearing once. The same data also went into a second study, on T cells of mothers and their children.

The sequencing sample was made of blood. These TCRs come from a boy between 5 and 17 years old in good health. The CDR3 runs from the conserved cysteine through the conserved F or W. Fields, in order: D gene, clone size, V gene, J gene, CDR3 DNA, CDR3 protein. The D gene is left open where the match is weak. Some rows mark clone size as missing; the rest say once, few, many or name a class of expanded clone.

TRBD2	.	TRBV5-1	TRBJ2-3	TGCGCCAGCAGCTTGGGACGGGGGGGCATCCTTCAGGTGGATACGCAGTATTTT	CASSLGRGGILQVDTQYF
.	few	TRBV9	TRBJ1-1	TGTGCCAGCAGCGTAGACACTATGAACACTGAAGCTTTCTTT	CASSVDTMNTEAFF
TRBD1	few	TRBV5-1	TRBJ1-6	TGCGCCAGCAGCTTAAGTCGGGACAGTTATAATTCACCCCTCCACTTT	CASSLSRDSYNSPLHF
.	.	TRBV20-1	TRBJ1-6	TGCAGTGTTAGAGGGGGGGGTCCCTCCTATAATTCACCCCTCCACTTT	CSVRGGGPSYNSPLHF
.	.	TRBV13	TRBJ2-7	TGTGCCAGCGGTGGGAGAGGGTACGAGCAGTACTTC	CASGGRGYEQYF
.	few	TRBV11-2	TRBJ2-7	TGTGCCAGCAGCCGAGGGGTAGGCAACTACGAGCAGTACTTC	CASSRGVGNYEQYF
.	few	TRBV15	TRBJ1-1	TGTGCCACCAGCAGAGGTGCTGGGGAAGCTTTCTTT	CATSRGAGEAFF
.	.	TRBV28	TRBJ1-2	TGTGCCAGCAGTTTGAAAGCGTACGGCTACTATGGCTACACCTTC	CASSLKAYGYYGYTF
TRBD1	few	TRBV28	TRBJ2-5	TGTGCCAGCAGTCCGGACAGGGTCGCCCAAGAGACCCAGTACTTC	CASSPDRVAQETQYF
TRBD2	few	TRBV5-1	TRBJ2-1	TGCGCCAGCAGCTTGGTAGGGACTAGCGGGGTAGGGAATGAGCAGTTCTTC	CASSLVGTSGVGNEQFF
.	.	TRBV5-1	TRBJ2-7	TGCGCCGGCAGCTTCAGGGGCGACTACGAGCAGTACTTC	CAGSFRGDYEQYF
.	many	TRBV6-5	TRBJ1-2	TGTGCCAGCAGCCCCCCGGGGGATGGCTACACCTTC	CASSPPGDGYTF
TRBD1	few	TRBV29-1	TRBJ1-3	TGCAGCGTTTGGACAGGGGACGGCTCTGGAAACACCATATATTTT	CSVWTGDGSGNTIYF
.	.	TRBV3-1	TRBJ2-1	TGTGCCAGCAGCCCACTCCCGGGACGACGCCCGAATGAGCAGTTCTTC	CASSPLPGRRPNEQFF
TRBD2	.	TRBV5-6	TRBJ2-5	TGTGCCAGCAGCTATCTCCTAGCGGGACTTTACCAAGAGACCCAGTACTTC	CASSYLLAGLYQETQYF
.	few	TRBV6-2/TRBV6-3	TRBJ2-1	TGTGCCACCCAACACGGGGGGCCTCCCTACAATGAGCAGTTCTTC	CATQHGGPPYNEQFF
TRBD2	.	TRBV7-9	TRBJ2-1	TGTGCCAGCAGCGGGACTAGCGGGGGGTTGGATGAGCAGTTCTTC	CASSGTSGGLDEQFF
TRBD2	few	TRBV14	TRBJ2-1	TGTGCCAGCAGCCAAGACCCCCTAGCGGGTATAAATGAGCAGTTCTTC	CASSQDPLAGINEQFF
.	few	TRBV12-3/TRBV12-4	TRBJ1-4	TGTGCCAGCAGTCGACAGGACCTGGAAAAACTGTTTTTT	CASSRQDLEKLFF
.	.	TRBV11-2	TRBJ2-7	TGTGCCAGCAGCGGGCTAAAAAAGACGGATACCTACGAGCAGTACTTC	CASSGLKKTDTYEQYF
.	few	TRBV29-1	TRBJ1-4	TGCAGCGTTATAGGGGGGGATGAAAAACTGTTTTTT	CSVIGGDEKLFF
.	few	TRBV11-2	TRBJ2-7	TGTGCCAGCAGCTTAGATCGGACAGAATACACCTACGAGCAGTACTTC	CASSLDRTEYTYEQYF
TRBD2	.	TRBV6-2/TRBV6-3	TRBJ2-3	TGTGCCAGCAACGAAGGGACTAGCAGATGGGATACGCAGTATTTT	CASNEGTSRWDTQYF
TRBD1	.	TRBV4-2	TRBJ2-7	TGTGCCAGCAGCCAAACGGAACAGGGGGTCGAGCAGTACTTC	CASSQTEQGVEQYF
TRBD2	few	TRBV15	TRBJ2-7	TGTGCCACCGCCAAGCGGGATTTCCACGAGCAGTACTTC	CATAKRDFHEQYF
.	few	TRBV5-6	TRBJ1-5	TGTGCCAGCAGCTTGATGCCAGAGGGTCAGCCCCAGCATTTT	CASSLMPEGQPQHF
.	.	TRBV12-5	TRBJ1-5	TGTGCTAGTGGTTTTTATACGGACCGCGAGGGGGATCAGCCCCAGCATTTT	CASGFYTDREGDQPQHF
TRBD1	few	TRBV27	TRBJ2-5	TGTGCCAGCAGCCGGACAGGCCACGCGCAGTACTTC	CASSRTGHAQYF
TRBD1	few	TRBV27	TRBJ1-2	TGTGCCAGCAGTTTATCCGGGACAGGGGTCTATGGCTACACCTTC	CASSLSGTGVYGYTF
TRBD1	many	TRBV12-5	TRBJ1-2	TGTGCTAGTGGTTTGCCCTCAGCCGGGACAGGGCCCATTGGCTACACCTTC	CASGLPSAGTGPIGYTF
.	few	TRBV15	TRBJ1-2	TGTGCCACCAGCAGCGACAGAACCTATGGCTACACCTTC	CATSSDRTYGYTF
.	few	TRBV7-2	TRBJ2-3	TGTGCCAGCAGCTCGGACGGTGGTTACACAGATACGCAGTATTTT	CASSSDGGYTDTQYF
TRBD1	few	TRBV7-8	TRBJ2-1	TGTGCCAGCAGCTTATTATCCGGGACAGGGGCGGACAATGAGCAGTTCTTC	CASSLLSGTGADNEQFF
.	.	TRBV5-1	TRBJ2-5	TGCGCCAGCAGCCTTCGTCAGGTAGACCAAGAGACCCAGTACTTC	CASSLRQVDQETQYF
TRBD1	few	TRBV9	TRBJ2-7	TGTGCCAGCAGCGCCCAACCGGGACAGGGAACCTACGAGCAGTACTTC	CASSAQPGQGTYEQYF
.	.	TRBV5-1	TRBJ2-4	TGCGCCAGCAGCGGGCTATCAACAGAGATTCAGTACTTC	CASSGLSTEIQYF
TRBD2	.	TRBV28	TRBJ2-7	TGTGCCAGCAGTAGCGGGGCCCCCTCCTACGAGCAGTACTTC	CASSSGAPSYEQYF
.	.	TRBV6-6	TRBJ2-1	TGTGCCAGCAGTTTAGTAGCGGAGACTGAGCAGTTCTTC	CASSLVAETEQFF
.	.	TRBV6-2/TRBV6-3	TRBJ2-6	TGTGCCAGCGACGCAGGGCTTTCCTCTGGGGCCAACGTCCTGACTTTC	CASDAGLSSGANVLTF
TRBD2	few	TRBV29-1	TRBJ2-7	TGCAGCGACACACCAGGCGGGGGTGATCAACTTTGGCAGTACTTC	CSDTPGGGDQLWQYF
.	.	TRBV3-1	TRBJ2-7	TGTGCCAGCAGCCAAGGGGGAGTCACCCACGAGCAGTACTTC	CASSQGGVTHEQYF
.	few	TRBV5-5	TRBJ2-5	TGTGCCAGTAGCTCCCAGCCAGGGGAAGAGACCCAGTACTTC	CASSSQPGEETQYF
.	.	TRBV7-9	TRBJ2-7	TGTGCCAGCAGCTCAGACAGAAGAGGCTACGAGCAGTACTTC	CASSSDRRGYEQYF
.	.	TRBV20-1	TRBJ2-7	TGCAGTGCTAGTAATCGGGGACTCAGCCCCTACGAGCAGTACTTC	CSASNRGLSPYEQYF
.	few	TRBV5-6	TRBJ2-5	TGTAAAGCGGACTTCCAAGAGACCCAGTACTTC	CKADFQETQYF
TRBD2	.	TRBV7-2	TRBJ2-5	TGTGCCAGCAGCTTAGGTTGGCCAGCGGGGGGGCAAGAGACCCAGTACTTC	CASSLGWPAGGQETQYF
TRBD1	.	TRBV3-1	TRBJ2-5	TGTGCCAGCAGCCAAGATCCAGGGGGCGGGCGAGAGACCCAGTACTTC	CASSQDPGGGRETQYF
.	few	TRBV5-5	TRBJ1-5	TGTGCCAGCAGCTTGGCTTCGAGGGAGCCCCAGCATTTT	CASSLASREPQHF
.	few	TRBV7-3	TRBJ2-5	TGTGCCAGCAGCTTAAACCCCTGGGGGCAAGAGACCCAGTACTTC	CASSLNPWGQETQYF
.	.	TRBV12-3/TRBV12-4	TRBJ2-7	TGTGCCAGCAGTTTAAGGAGACAGCCATATTCCTACGAGCAGTACTTC	CASSLRRQPYSYEQYF
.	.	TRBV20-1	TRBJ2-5	TGCAGTGCTAGTTCTTCTGTGGGGGGGCTTGAGACCCAGTACTTC	CSASSSVGGLETQYF
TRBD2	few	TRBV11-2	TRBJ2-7	TGTGCCAGCAGCTTAACGCTGCGGGGGGTTCCCTACGAGCAGTACTTC	CASSLTLRGVPYEQYF
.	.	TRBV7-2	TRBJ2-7	TGTGCCAGCAGCCAACTACAGGGAGCCTGCGAGCAGTACTTC	CASSQLQGACEQYF
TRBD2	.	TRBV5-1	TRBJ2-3	TGCGCCAGCACCTTAGCGGGGGTTAGCACAGATACGCAGTATTTT	CASTLAGVSTDTQYF
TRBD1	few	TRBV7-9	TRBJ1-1	TGTGCCAGCTCCGGGACAGCGAACACTGAAGCTTTCTTT	CASSGTANTEAFF
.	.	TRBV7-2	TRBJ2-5	TGTGCCAGCAGCTCAAGGGCCGATGAGACCCAGTACTTC	CASSSRADETQYF
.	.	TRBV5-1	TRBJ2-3	TGCGCCAGCACCCCAGGAGGCACAGATACGCAGTATTTT	CASTPGGTDTQYF
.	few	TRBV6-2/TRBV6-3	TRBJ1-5	TGTGCCAGCGGGTTGGGGGATAGCAATCAGCCCCAGCATTTT	CASGLGDSNQPQHF